Below are 6 T cell receptor beta chains sequenced from a single sample in a study of a mutant IDH1 vaccine in newly diagnosed glioma. Their target antigens are unknown. The time point here: week 23, last vaccination. What each vaccine dose contained was 300 ug of mutant IDH1 20-mer peptide, accompanied by topical imiquimod. Libraries were prepared by immunoSEQ multiplex PCR; TCRdb keeps only in-frame clonotypes and omits some of them. The table includes about 20,000 clones, roughly 82% detected once. Sample: PBMCs, taken from a glioma patient whose treatment included an IDH1 peptide vaccine. These receptors all come from a man younger than 40 with glioma.

V gene TRBV30 combines with J gene TRBJ2-7, with D perhaps matching TRBD2 (5 bases). Trimming removed 1 base at V and 1 base at J, with 5 bases between. The CDR3 is 12 residues long. The germline V gene has CDR1 GTSNPN and CDR2 SVGIG (reference sequence). This CDR3 is CAWSAGSYEQYF. The CDR3 DNA follows: TGTGCCTGGAGTGCGGGGTCCTACGAGCAGTACTTC.

V is TRBV11-2 and J is TRBJ1-5; D ambiguous. This CDR3 spans 14 amino acids. V was trimmed by 4 bases and J by 4 bases, leaving 11 bases between them. The V gene's germline CDR1 is SGHAT and CDR2 FQNNGV. CDR3 protein: CASSSFWINQPQHF. Written as DNA, the CDR3 is TGTGCCAGCAGCTCCTTTTGGATTAATCAGCCCCAGCATTTT. The whole variable domain, filled in from reference TRBV11-2 and TRBJ1-5, reads EAGVAQSPRYKIIEKRQSVAFWCNPISGHATLYWYQQILGQGPKLLIQFQNNGVVDDSQLPKDRFSAERLKGVDSTLKIQPAKLEDSAVYLCASSSFWINQPQHFGDGTRLSIL.

V gene TRBV28 combines with J gene TRBJ2-5; the match to TRBD1 covers 7 bases. CDR3 length: 14 amino acids. Germline V gene lookup returns CDR1 MDHEN and CDR2 SYDVKM. V lost 6 bases and J lost 5; bases outside the gene matches: 9. CDR3 in DNA: TGTGCCAGCAGGGGACGACAGGGTTTCGAGACCCAGTACTTC. This sequence encodes CASRGRQGFETQYF.

The chain links TRBV18 to TRBJ2-5; 9 bases line up with TRBD2. The CDR3 loop spans 19 amino acids. Unmatched junction bases numbered 20, after V lost 7 bases and J lost 2 bases. Germline V CDR1 and CDR2: KGHSH, LQKENI. The CDR3 is CASLPRITGQLAGQETQYF. For the CDR3, the DNA is TGTGCCAGCTTACCCCGGATCACAGGACAACTAGCGGGTCAAGAGACCCAGTACTTC.

The chain employs TRBV5-6 and TRBJ1-1; a possible D gene is TRBD1 (5 bases). The CDR3 has 17 residues. V was shortened by 5 bases and J by 0 bases, with 20 bases between the two germline ends. Germline lookup yields CDR1 SGHDT and CDR2 YYEEEE. The CDR3 spells CASRSTQRGGMNTEAFF. CDR3 sequence (DNA): TGTGCCAGCAGATCCACCCAGAGGGGCGGGATGAACACTGAAGCTTTCTTT.

This CDR3 reads CASSIRGLPEAFF. The CDR3 nucleotides read TGTGCCAGTAGTATCAGGGGGCTCCCAGAAGCTTTCTTT. The J gene is TRBJ1-1, the V gene TRBV19; 8 nucleotides match TRBD1. CDR3 length: 13 amino acids. V shed 3 bases, J shed 8 bases, and the junction held 5 bases outside the gene matches. Germline CDR1 is LNHDA and CDR2 is SQIVND (reference sequence).